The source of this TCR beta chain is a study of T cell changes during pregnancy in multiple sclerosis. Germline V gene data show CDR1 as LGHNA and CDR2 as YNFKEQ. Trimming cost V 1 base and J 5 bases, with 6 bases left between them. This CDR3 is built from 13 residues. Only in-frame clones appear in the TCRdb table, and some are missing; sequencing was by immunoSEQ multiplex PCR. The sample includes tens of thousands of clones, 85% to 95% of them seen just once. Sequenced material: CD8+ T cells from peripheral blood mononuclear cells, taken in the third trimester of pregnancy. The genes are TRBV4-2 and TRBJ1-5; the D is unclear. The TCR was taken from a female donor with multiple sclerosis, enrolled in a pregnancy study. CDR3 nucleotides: TGTGCCAGCAGCCAAGTGGTAGATCAGCCCCAGCATTTT. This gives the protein CASSQVVDQPQHF.